These 31 T cell receptor beta chains share one sample of origin, sequenced in a study of STAT3 mutations in large granular lymphocyte leukemia. Their specific antigens are unknown. Study results and caveats: In T-cell large granular lymphocyte leukemia, about half of patients showed multiple immunodominant subclonotypes.

Method: immunoSEQ multiplex PCR; TCRdb's copy keeps in-frame clones and lacks some. This table has approximately 9,800 clones, nearly 90% appearing once. The sample was peripheral blood mononuclear cells. Receptors were obtained from a man between 60 and 70 years old with T-cell large granular lymphocyte leukemia. Some clones in this sample may be carry-over from other donors' samples.

This clone showed up just a few times. The chain combines TRBV7-8 with TRBJ1-2; possibly TRBD1 for D (5 bases). With 4 bases removed from V and 3 bases from J, the gap between germline ends came to 12 bases. This CDR3 contains 14 residues. Germline assignment: CDR1 SGHVS and CDR2 FQNEAQ. CDR3 protein: CASSSSLTDYGYTF. CDR3 coding DNA: TGTGCCAGCAGCTCCTCTCTGACAGACTATGGCTACACCTTC.

The rearrangement uses TRBV13 and TRBJ2-3; D is perhaps TRBD1 or TRBD2 (7 bases each). Germline V gene sequence: CDR1 PRHDT, CDR2 FYEKMQ (reference sequence). V was cut by 6 bases and J by 4 bases, with 20 bases left in between. The CDR3 spans 16 residues. CDR3 region: CASSQGGGSGADTQYF. The CDR3 nucleotides are TGTGCCAGCAGTCAGGGGGGCGGGAGCGGTGCAGATACGCAGTATTTT.

CDR3 nucleotides: TGTGCCAGCTCAGGACAGTACAATCAGCCCCAGCATTTT. This codes for CASSGQYNQPQHF. The rearrangement links TRBV18 to TRBJ1-5, with D perhaps TRBD1 (6 bases). Deletions cut 5 bases from V and 3 bases from J, with 8 bases between. CDR1 and CDR2 from the germline V gene are KGHSH and LQKENI. The CDR3 has 13 amino acids.

V and J are TRBV28 and TRBJ2-4; the match to TRBD1 covers 9 bases. With V trimmed by 5 bases and J by 1 base, 9 bases remained unmatched. This CDR3 is built from 17 residues. Per the germline V gene, CDR1 is MDHEN and CDR2 is SYDVKM. CDR3 residues: CASSIDRDRDAKNIQYF. For the CDR3, the DNA is TGTGCCAGCAGTATTGACCGGGACAGGGATGCCAAAAACATTCAGTACTTC.

The gene calls are TRBV28 and TRBJ1-6, with 9 bases that match TRBD1. V was clipped by 5 bases and J by 8 bases; unmatched bases: 4. Germline V gene data show CDR1 as MDHEN and CDR2 as SYDVKM. This CDR3 contains 14 residues. The CDR3 DNA follows: TGTGCCAGCAGTAGGACAGGGGAGGATTCACCCCTCCACTTT. This encodes CASSRTGEDSPLHF.

The chain employs TRBV27 and TRBJ2-5; 8 nucleotides match TRBD1. V lost 5 bases to trimming and J lost 5 bases; unmatched junction nucleotides: 7. The CDR3 spans 14 residues. Germline V gene lookup returns CDR1 MNHEY and CDR2 SMNVEV (reference sequence). CDR3 coding DNA: TGTGCCAGCAGTGTTTGGGACAGGTTGGAGACCCAGTACTTC. Residues: CASSVWDRLETQYF.

The rearrangement links TRBV7-2 to TRBJ1-1, with D possibly TRBD1 on 5 matching bases. The CDR3 is 13 residues long. Germline CDR1 SGHTA, CDR2 FQGNSA. V shed 3 bases and J shed 5 bases, with 10 bases lying between them. The CDR3 spells CASSFFGGTEAFF. The DNA for the CDR3 is TGTGCCAGCAGCTTCTTCGGGGGAACTGAAGCTTTCTTT.

CDR3 residues: CASSSPGQDGFF. The CDR3 DNA sequence: TGTGCCAGCAGTTCCCCGGGACAGGACGGGTTCTTC. The chain couples TRBV6-1 to TRBJ2-1; 8 bases agree with TRBD1. The germline gives CDR1 MNHNS, CDR2 SASEGT. CDR3 size: 12 residues. V lost 5 bases, J lost 15 bases, and 9 bases stayed unmatched.

The genes are TRBV29-1 and TRBJ2-3; D perhaps matches TRBD2 (6 bases). Germline CDR1 SQVTM, CDR2 ANQGSEA. V was cut by 7 bases and J by 6 bases, with 8 bases left in between. The CDR3 spans 10 residues. The CDR3 sequence: CSAGVDTQYF. For the CDR3, the DNA is TGCAGCGCGGGGGTGGATACGCAGTATTTT.

The chain carries TRBV30 and TRBJ2-3; D is ambiguous. The CDR3 has 12 residues. Germline V gene data show CDR1 as GTSNPN and CDR2 as SVGIG (reference sequence). Between the trimmed V and J ends, which lost 4 bases and 4 bases, there was a span of 9 bases. The CDR3 sequence: CAWTRSPDTQYF. In nucleotides, the CDR3 is TGTGCCTGGACCCGGAGCCCAGATACGCAGTATTTT.

J is TRBJ2-7 and V is TRBV11-2; 13 bases map to TRBD2. The CDR3 totals 14 residues. Trimming at V came to 5 bases and at J to 7 bases, leaving 5 bases not matched to a gene. The germline CDR1 and CDR2 sequences are SGHAT and FQNNGV. The CDR3 region has the DNA TGTGCCAGCAGCCCCGGACTAGCGGGAGTTGAGCAGTACTTC. Its translation is CASSPGLAGVEQYF. Supplemented by reference TRBV11-2 and TRBJ2-7, the full variable domain reads EAGVAQSPRYKIIEKRQSVAFWCNPISGHATLYWYQQILGQGPKLLIQFQNNGVVDDSQLPKDRFSAERLKGVDSTLKIQPAKLEDSAVYLCASSPGLAGVEQYFGPGTRLTVT.

The CDR3 DNA reads as TGTGCCAGCAGCTCATACTCAGGGGGCAATGAGCAGTTCTTC. It specifies CASSSYSGGNEQFF. The chain combines TRBV5-4 with TRBJ2-1; TRBD1 matches 7 bases. The CDR3 covers 14 residues. J gave up 6 bases and V 3 bases, and 6 bases lay outside the gene matches. Germline-derived CDR1 and CDR2 are SGHNT and YYREEE (reference sequence).

The chain combines TRBV5-1 with TRBJ2-1, with D unclear. From germline, CDR1 is SGHRS and CDR2 YFSETQ. This CDR3 has 15 amino acids. The V gene lost 4 bases and the J gene lost 2 bases, with 13 bases spanning the gap. In DNA form, the CDR3 reads TGCGCCAGCAGCCCCACAGAATCTCCCTACAATGAGCAGTTCTTC. Protein sequence: CASSPTESPYNEQFF.

The CDR3 spells CASSLVGTVNTEAFF. The CDR3 DNA follows: TGCGCCAGCAGCTTGGTGGGGACGGTGAACACTGAAGCTTTCTTT. V usage is TRBV5-1 and J usage is TRBJ1-1, with D possibly matching TRBD1 (5 bases). V was clipped by 0 bases and J by 0 bases, with 9 bases between them. This CDR3 comprises 15 residues. Germline V gene lookup returns CDR1 SGHRS and CDR2 YFSETQ.

This chain uses TRBV7-2 with TRBJ2-1, with 7 bases that match TRBD1. Trimming took 5 bases from V and 7 from J; bases not matched to a gene: 8. CDR3 length: 14 amino acids. CDR1 is SGHTA and CDR2 is FQGNSA in the germline V gene. In nucleotides, the CDR3 is TGTGCCAGCAGCCCGACAGGGAGAGGTAATGAGCAGTTCTTC. Translation gives CASSPTGRGNEQFF.

The count of this clone is one. The chain combines TRBV28 with TRBJ2-7; 9 positions match TRBD1. CDR3 length: 15 amino acids. Germline assignment: CDR1 MDHEN and CDR2 SYDVKM. Trimming took 5 bases from V and 1 from J; bases not matched to a gene: 6. CDR3: CASSPTGGQSYEQYF. The CDR3 nucleotides are TGTGCCAGCAGTCCTACAGGGGGCCAATCCTACGAGCAGTACTTC.

V gene TRBV4-3 combines with J gene TRBJ1-1; 10 bases align to TRBD1. The V gene's germline CDR1 is LGHNA and CDR2 YSLEER. There are 13 residues in the CDR3. Trimming took 5 bases from V and 4 from J; bases not matched to a gene: 1. The DNA of the CDR3 is TGCGCCAGCAGCTGGACAGGGGGCACTGAAGCTTTCTTT. Translation: CASSWTGGTEAFF.

The J gene is TRBJ1-1, the V gene TRBV19; D may be TRBD1 (5 bases). Germline-derived CDR1 and CDR2 are LNHDA and SQIVND (reference sequence). V was shortened by 2 bases and J by 10 bases, with 11 bases between the two germline ends. The length of the CDR3 is 12 residues. CDR3 bases: TGTGCCAGTAGTATAATCGGGGGAACAGCTTTCTTT. It translates to CASSIIGGTAFF.

This clone was counted only a few times. The rearrangement links TRBV4-2 to TRBJ2-7; no definite D call. This CDR3 contains 14 residues. Germline V gene data show CDR1 as LGHNA and CDR2 as YNFKEQ. Trimming shortened V by 1 base and J by 2 bases, and 9 bases separated the two germline ends. DNA for the CDR3: TGTGCCAGCAGCCAAGGTGCGTTCCCCTACGAGCAGTACTTC. It translates to CASSQGAFPYEQYF.

The chain couples TRBV10-3 to TRBJ1-5; the D is unclear. The CDR3 length is 14 residues. Trimming removed 3 bases at V and 3 bases at J, with 9 bases between. Per the germline V gene, CDR1 is ENHRY and CDR2 is SYGVKD. This CDR3 reads CAISERQINQPQHF. The CDR3 nucleotides are TGTGCCATCAGTGAAAGGCAGATCAATCAGCCCCAGCATTTT.

The chain has TRBV2 and TRBJ1-6; possibly TRBD1 for D (6 bases). Germline-derived CDR1 and CDR2 are SNHLY and FYNNEI. V was clipped by 0 bases and J by 10 bases, with 10 bases between them. The CDR3 length is 14 residues. The CDR3 sequence is CASSEARGHSPLHF. For the CDR3, the DNA is TGTGCCAGCAGTGAAGCCCGGGGGCACTCACCCCTCCACTTT.

This clone was detected once. CDR3 protein: CASSFRVVAGDMNEQFF. As DNA, the CDR3 is TGTGCCAGCAGCTTTAGAGTGGTAGCGGGAGACATGAATGAGCAGTTCTTC. The chain combines TRBV5-4 with TRBJ2-1; 9 bases are a match to TRBD2. The CDR3 runs 17 residues. CDR1 is SGHNT, CDR2 YYREEE, per germline (reference sequence). J gave up 7 bases and V 2 bases, and 13 bases lay outside the gene matches.

The CDR3 here is CAWRVPVSYEQYF. In nucleotides, the CDR3 is TGTGCCTGGAGGGTGCCTGTATCCTACGAGCAGTACTTC. V usage is TRBV30 and J usage is TRBJ2-7; D is uncertain. Per germline, CDR1 GTSNPN and CDR2 SVGIG (reference sequence). The CDR3 is 13 residues long. Trimming left V 3 bases short and J 1 base short, with 10 bases between.

The chain's CDR3 is CAWSKDRTPSQPQHF. CDR3 bases: TGTGCCTGGAGTAAGGACAGGACACCTAGCCAGCCCCAGCATTTT. V and J are TRBV30 and TRBJ1-5; 7 bases line up with TRBD1. The germline CDR1 and CDR2 sequences are GTSNPN and SVGIG (reference sequence). The V gene end was trimmed by 2 bases and the J gene end by 7 bases; junction bases not matched to a gene: 11. This CDR3 is built from 15 residues.

V gene TRBV11-3 combines with J gene TRBJ2-2; no firm D call. Germline CDR1 reads SGHNT; CDR2 reads YENEEA. The CDR3 sequence is 14 residues long. Trimming cost V 1 base and J 4 bases, with 7 bases left between them. This CDR3 is CASSLGHVTGELFF. In DNA, the CDR3 is TGTGCCAGCAGCTTAGGGCATGTCACCGGGGAGCTGTTTTTT.

The V gene is TRBV30, the J gene TRBJ1-2; D perhaps matches TRBD1 (6 bases). The V end was cut by 0 bases, the J end by 7 bases, with 15 bases between. The germline gives CDR1 GTSNPN, CDR2 SVGIG (reference sequence). The CDR3 covers 14 residues. The CDR3 DNA reads as TGTGCCTGGAGTGTAAGGAGGGGGGCGGTTGGCTACACCTTC. Translation: CAWSVRRGAVGYTF.

The chain employs TRBV15 and TRBJ2-7; unclear D gene. V was trimmed by 1 base and J by 4 bases, leaving 8 bases between them. The CDR3 extends over 13 amino acids. Germline V gene data show CDR1 as LNHNV and CDR2 as YYDKDF (reference sequence). As DNA, the CDR3 is TGTGCCACCAGCAGAGGGACGTCATACGAGCAGTACTTC. Its protein product is CATSRGTSYEQYF.

This chain uses TRBV5-6 with TRBJ2-7; D remains unclear. CDR1 SGHDT and CDR2 YYEEEE come from the germline V gene. The CDR3 is made up of 13 amino acids. V was clipped by 4 bases and J by 4 bases, with 12 bases between them. This CDR3 reads CASSTGELYEQYF. The CDR3 nucleotides are TGTGCCAGCAGCACGGGCGAACTATACGAGCAGTACTTC.

The chain carries TRBV28 and TRBJ2-1, with a tentative D call TRBD2 (7 bases). Trimming took 5 bases from V and 7 from J, leaving 18 bases between them. Germline lookup yields CDR1 MDHEN and CDR2 SYDVKM. The CDR3 covers 15 residues. The CDR3 loop is CASSLGAGVQNEQFF. CDR3 bases: TGTGCCAGCAGTCTGGGGGCGGGAGTACAGAATGAGCAGTTCTTC.

The chain is built from TRBV11-2 and TRBJ2-2, with D possibly being TRBD1 (5 bases). Trimming shortened V by 1 base and J by 6 bases, and 15 bases separated the two germline ends. CDR3 length equals 16 residues. The V gene's germline CDR1 is SGHAT and CDR2 FQNNGV. CDR3 region: CASSLVKGYFAGELFF. Written as DNA, the CDR3 is TGTGCCAGCAGCTTAGTCAAGGGGTATTTTGCCGGGGAGCTGTTTTTT.

This clone was counted only a few times. CDR3 sequence reads: CASSLDGTGWGTGELFF. CDR3 DNA sequence: TGTGCCAGCAGCTTAGACGGGACAGGCTGGGGCACCGGGGAGCTGTTTTTT. The V gene is TRBV11-3, the J gene TRBJ2-2, with 8 bases that match TRBD1. Germline-derived CDR1 and CDR2 are SGHNT and YENEEA. This CDR3 comprises 17 residues. V dropped 0 bases and J dropped 4; count of bases not matched to a gene: 7.